The following is a T cell receptor beta chain sequence with its context. It has no known antigen specificity. Per-base qualities were not stored, and no clone one base away is much larger. The goal of deep resolution MiSeq sequencing was a depth between 1 in 1 million and 1 in 200,000 T cells, and coverage averaged 10x per clonotype. The immunoSEQ hsTCRB Kit was used to generate TCR beta libraries. Turning to the authors' computational methods: ImmunoSEQ Data Assistant and ImmunoSEQ Analyzer were used for data analysis, and V, D and J genes were assigned according to IMGT definitions. Clonality, which ranges from 0 to 1, was calculated by subtracting the normalized Shannon entropy of productive rearrangement frequencies from one. Only overrepresented clonotypes making up at least 0.05% of the repertoire of each patient were included in the public clonotype analysis. Thirteen repertoires from age-matched healthy donors, obtained from immuneACCESS, served as clonality controls. Held by TCRdb, this immuneACCESS table contains in-frame sequences only and omits some clones. Under half of the omission traces to an unresolved V gene where checked; the cause of the rest is unknown. V, J and clone size are taken as reported in that table, and D and trimming were inferred from the DNA itself. The sample data list 100,000 to 150,000 clones, and 80% to 90% of these were observed just once. Roughly 2% of the sample rests with the top ten.

The data were obtained in a study of cytotoxic CD8 clonotypes in ibrutinib-treated CLL (dated by TCRdb to the early 2020s). Regarding the study in general: The cohort was composed of about 10 relapsed/refractory and roughly 14 treatment-naive patients; IGHV unmutated status was identified in some 17 patients. Partial responses were observed in roughly 24 patients and complete responses in 2; after a median follow-up of 68 months, remission was maintained in roughly 14 patients and progression was observed in some twelve. Samples at response were collected after a median of approximately twelve months of treatment, with a range of 6 to 36 months. An average of about 250,000 productive templates and some 99,000 productive rearrangements was obtained per sample. Of the approximately 91 people in the trial, around 26 had longitudinal samples available. Cryopreserved peripheral blood mononuclear cells were collected before treatment, at response, and at either disease progression or sustained remission. All remission and progressive disease samples were collected while patients were still receiving ibrutinib. General findings and caveats noted by the study authors: Baseline clonality exceeded that of age-matched healthy donors and correlated strongly with circulating CD8+ T-cell counts. Public clonotypes were found to be uncommon and were observed to contract or remain stable during treatment; the increase in clonality was shown to reflect expansion of private clonotypes at ibrutinib response. At ibrutinib response clonality went up, during sustained remission it held steady, and at progression it dropped back toward baseline. Lymph node repertoires were not examined, and the timing of sampling was not matched between patients in sustained remission and those whose disease progressed.

The germline V gene sets CDR1 to MNHNS and CDR2 to SASEGT. Cut back by 1 base and 5 bases, the V and J ends lie 11 bases apart. The CDR3, cysteine through phenylalanine, is 14 amino acids long. Only CDR3 DNA remains: 42 bases, in frame from the first base. The meaning of the sample's time point label: roughly 25 months on ibrutinib. Roughly 2.2 micrograms of genomic DNA were extracted from cryopreserved PBMCs for TCR beta library preparation. Longitudinal blood samples from CLL patients on ibrutinib monotherapy underwent high-throughput TCR beta sequencing. The patients took part in an open-label, single-center phase 2 trial of ibrutinib monotherapy.

The TCR was taken from a human donor with chronic lymphocytic leukemia. This specimen was PBMCs, taken after 24 months of ibrutinib treatment. This receptor chain uses TRBV6-1 and TRBJ1-2; TRBD1 could be the D gene, as 5 bases match. The CDR3 is CASSEGTGAYGYTF. The DNA reads as follows: TGTGCCAGCAGTGAAGGGACCGGGGCTTATGGCTACACCTTC.